A selection of T cell receptor beta chains follows, all from one sample in a study of shared clonotypes between healthy human individuals. Only in-frame clones appear in the TCRdb table, and some are missing; sequencing was by immunoSEQ multiplex PCR. There are 2.3 million or so clones in the sample; 85% to 95% occur only once, and 0.39% lies in the top ten. The sequencing sample was made of naive CD4+ T cells from PBMCs. These receptors came from a man aged 18 to 29 in good health. Some clones in this sample may be carry-over from other donors' samples. The conserved cysteine and the conserved F or W are not part of the CDR3 here.

cdr3_aa	j_call	v_call
ASSPGGAYGYT	TRBJ1-2	TRBV25-1
ASSLFGLAGETGELF	TRBJ2-2	TRBV5-6
ASSPRTGNTEAF	TRBJ1-1	TRBV11-2
ASSLSGDYEQY	TRBJ2-7	TRBV7-3
ASSLSGFETQY	TRBJ2-5	TRBV5-1
ASSSTTDTQY	TRBJ2-3	TRBV7-9
ASSLAITFGGTQY	TRBJ2-3	TRBV5-5
ASSLGASGSADTQY	TRBJ2-3	TRBV7-2
ASSPGQLDELETQY	TRBJ2-5	TRBV18
ASRATLGRHEQY	TRBJ2-7	TRBV11-2
ASSSGTGPYGYT	TRBJ1-2	TRBV28
AGSSSGYEQY	TRBJ2-7	TRBV28
ASSGRRLGEQY	TRBJ2-7	TRBV2
ASSFTGGADQPQH	TRBJ1-5	TRBV5-1
ASYEQGGEQY	TRBJ2-7	TRBV5-1
ASSVDAGELF	TRBJ2-2	TRBV9
ASSPPMEEQF	TRBJ2-1	TRBV4-1
ASSRQNQPQH	TRBJ1-5	TRBV14
ASSSLAAMYQETQY	TRBJ2-5	TRBV18
ASSLSGVRGYT	TRBJ1-2	TRBV27
ASSPFSSTRSTNEKLF	TRBJ1-4	TRBV5-1
ASSSDYRGRVPGELF	TRBJ2-2	TRBV5-1
ASSIAGGLAPESFYEQY	TRBJ2-7	TRBV19
ASNSGTGDYEQY	TRBJ2-7	TRBV19
ASRDYTEQY	TRBJ2-7	TRBV6-1
ASSSTGEIQETQY	TRBJ2-5	TRBV7-7
ASSDPGTTNEKLF	TRBJ1-4	TRBV25-1
ASSPSPGKNTGELF	TRBJ2-2	TRBV5-6
ASSPLGTNEKLF	TRBJ1-4	TRBV18
ASSPGTAMNTEAF	TRBJ1-1	TRBV28
ASSELPLS	TRBJ1-2	TRBV6-5
ASSEQGLRDQPQH	TRBJ1-5	TRBV2
ASSVGAGSSYEQY	TRBJ2-7	TRBV9
ASSGSRSSGANVLT	TRBJ2-6	TRBV2
ASSRTSGLNEQY	TRBJ2-7	TRBV6-5
ASRNRGLDTEAF	TRBJ1-1	TRBV27
ASSPTSAHQEEQY	TRBJ2-7	TRBV5-4
ASSLGRGAYYEQY	TRBJ2-7	TRBV7-2
ASSLELQSNEKLF	TRBJ1-4	TRBV5-1
ASSLDVGPDTQY	TRBJ2-3	TRBV5-1
ASSQEPILAGAPYNEQF	TRBJ2-1	TRBV4-1
ASRRQAQGVYEQY	TRBJ2-7	TRBV6-6
ASNLMGGETQY	TRBJ2-5	TRBV14
ASRLEATDYEQY	TRBJ2-7	TRBV19
ASSYSAGPYSEQY	TRBJ2-7	TRBV6-6
ASSTGGETQY	TRBJ2-5	TRBV6-6
ASRPLSGPGSTDTQY	TRBJ2-3	TRBV27